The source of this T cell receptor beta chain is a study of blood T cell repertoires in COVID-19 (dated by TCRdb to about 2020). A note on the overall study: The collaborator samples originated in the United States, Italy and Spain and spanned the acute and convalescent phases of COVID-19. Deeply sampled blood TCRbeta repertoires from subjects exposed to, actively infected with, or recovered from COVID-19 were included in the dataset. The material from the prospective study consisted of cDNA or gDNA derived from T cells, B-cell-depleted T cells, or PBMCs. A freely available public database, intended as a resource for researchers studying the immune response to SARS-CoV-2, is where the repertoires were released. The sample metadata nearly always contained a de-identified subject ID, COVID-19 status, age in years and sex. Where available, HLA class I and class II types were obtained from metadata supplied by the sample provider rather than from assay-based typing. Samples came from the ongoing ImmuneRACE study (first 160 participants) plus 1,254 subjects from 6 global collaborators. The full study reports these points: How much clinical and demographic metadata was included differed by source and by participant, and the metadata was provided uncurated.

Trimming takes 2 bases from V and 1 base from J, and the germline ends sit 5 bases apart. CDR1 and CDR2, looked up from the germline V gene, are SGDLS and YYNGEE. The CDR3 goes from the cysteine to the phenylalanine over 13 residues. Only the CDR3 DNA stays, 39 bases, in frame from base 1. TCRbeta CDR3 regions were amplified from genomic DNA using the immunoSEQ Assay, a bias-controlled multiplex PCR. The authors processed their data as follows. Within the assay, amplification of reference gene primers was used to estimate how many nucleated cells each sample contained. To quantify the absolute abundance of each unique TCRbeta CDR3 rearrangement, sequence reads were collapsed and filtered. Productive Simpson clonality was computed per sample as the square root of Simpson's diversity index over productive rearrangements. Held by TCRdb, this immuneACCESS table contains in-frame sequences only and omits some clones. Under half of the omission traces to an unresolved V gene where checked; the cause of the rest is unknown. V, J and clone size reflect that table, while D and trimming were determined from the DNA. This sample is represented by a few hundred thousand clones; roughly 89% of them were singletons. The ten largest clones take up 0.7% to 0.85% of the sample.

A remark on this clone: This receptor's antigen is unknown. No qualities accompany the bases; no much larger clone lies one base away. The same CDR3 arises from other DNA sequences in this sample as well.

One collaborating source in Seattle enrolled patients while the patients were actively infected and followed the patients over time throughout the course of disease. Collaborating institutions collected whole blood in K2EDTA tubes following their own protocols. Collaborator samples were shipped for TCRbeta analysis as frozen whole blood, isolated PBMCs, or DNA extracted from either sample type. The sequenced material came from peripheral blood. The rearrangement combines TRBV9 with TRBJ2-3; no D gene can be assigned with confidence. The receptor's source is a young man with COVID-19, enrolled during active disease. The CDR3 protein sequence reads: CASSVPGTDTQYF. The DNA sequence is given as TGTGCCAGCAGCGTTCCGGGCACAGATACGCAGTATTTT.